This T cell receptor beta chain was sequenced for a study of T cell responses to AZD1222 COVID-19 vaccine. In the study overall: Analysis merged second doses at about 4 or about 12 weeks. The study's findings and limits: Nearly half of spike-specific TCRs reportedly target variant regions that are unmutated in the B.1.351 and B.1.1.7 variants. Among those given AZD1222, only six or seven were seropositive at baseline.

CDR1 and CDR2 from the germline V gene are SEHNR and FQNEAQ (reference sequence). The CDR3 is 15 amino acids. V was cut by 1 base and J by 0 bases, with 7 bases left in between. Profiling relied on immunoSEQ multiplex PCR, and the TCRdb table lists in-frame clones only, not all of them. Of 65,000 to 90,000 clones in the sample, roughly 88% were seen once. About this clone: Antigen unknown.

The TCR originated in an adult in good health. This material consisted of peripheral blood, taken on day 0 of AZD1222 vaccination. The chain links TRBV7-9 to TRBJ1-5; D might be TRBD1 (5 bases). In DNA form, the CDR3 reads TGTGCCAGCAGCTTAGTACAGGATAGCAATCAGCCCCAGCATTTT. Translated: CASSLVQDSNQPQHF.